The next 15 T cell receptor beta chains were all read from a single sample in a study of blood T cell repertoires in COVID-19. This table comes from immunoSEQ multiplex PCR, and its TCRdb copy is limited to in-frame clones, with some not included. The sample shows 150,000 to 200,000 clones, around 86% of them seen only once. The sample consisted of peripheral blood. Receptors were obtained from a woman of 80 years or more in a cohort sampled during active or convalescent COVID-19.

The count of this clone is one. The chain carries TRBV18 and TRBJ1-5; 10 bases align to TRBD1. The V gene's germline CDR1 is KGHSH and CDR2 LQKENI. The V gene end was trimmed by 6 bases and the J gene end by 12 bases; junction bases not matched to a gene: 8. The CDR3 has 13 amino acids. The CDR3, as DNA: TGTGCCAGCTCGCTGGACAGGGGGTTATTCCAGCATTTT. This translates into CASSLDRGLFQHF. Complete variable domain (other parts from reference TRBV18 and TRBJ1-5): NAGVMQNPRHLVRRRGQEARLRCSPMKGHSHVYWYRQLPEEGLKFMVYLQKENIIDESGMPKERFSAEFPKEGPSILRIQQVVRGDSAAYFCASSLDRGLFQHFGDGTRLSIL.

The CDR3 DNA sequence: TGTGCCAGCTCACCACAGGAGCGATATACGCAGTATTTT. The encoded protein is CASSPQERYTQYF. The V gene is TRBV18, the J gene TRBJ2-3; D is ambiguous. CDR1 and CDR2 from the germline V gene are KGHSH and LQKENI. V was trimmed by 1 base and J by 7 bases, leaving 9 bases between them. The CDR3 is 13 amino acids. The complete variable domain, with remaining parts taken from reference TRBV18 and TRBJ2-3, reads NAGVMQNPRHLVRRRGQEARLRCSPMKGHSHVYWYRQLPEEGLKFMVYLQKENIIDESGMPKERFSAEFPKEGPSILRIQQVVRGDSAAYFCASSPQERYTQYFGPGTRLTVL.

The rearrangement links TRBV7-9 to TRBJ1-5; D ambiguous. The CDR3 length is 14 residues. Trimming pared 1 base from V and 3 bases from J, leaving 7 bases between. Germline V CDR1 and CDR2: SEHNR, FQNEAQ (reference sequence). CDR3 sequence reads: CASSLDSSNQPQHF. The CDR3, as DNA: TGTGCCAGCAGCTTAGACAGCTCCAATCAGCCCCAGCATTTT.

V and J are TRBV18 and TRBJ2-1, with 10 bases fitting TRBD2. The CDR3 extends over 17 amino acids. CDR1 and CDR2 from the germline V gene are KGHSH and LQKENI. Trimming removed 3 bases from V and 2 bases from J; junction bases left unmatched: 7. The CDR3 reads CASSPQLAGVTYNEQFF. The CDR3 DNA is TGTGCCAGCTCACCTCAGCTAGCGGGAGTCACCTACAATGAGCAGTTCTTC. The whole variable domain, filled in from reference TRBV18 and TRBJ2-1, reads NAGVMQNPRHLVRRRGQEARLRCSPMKGHSHVYWYRQLPEEGLKFMVYLQKENIIDESGMPKERFSAEFPKEGPSILRIQQVVRGDSAAYFCASSPQLAGVTYNEQFFGPGTRLTVL.

This clone was observed a handful of times. The V and J genes are TRBV7-2 and TRBJ2-1; 8 bases are a match to TRBD2. V trimming: 4 bases; J trimming: 8 bases; junction bases outside the gene matches: 7. The length of the CDR3 is 14 residues. The germline CDR1 and CDR2 sequences are SGHTA and FQGNSA. CDR3 amino acids: CASSSGGGRDEQFF. CDR3 nucleotides: TGTGCCAGCAGCTCGGGGGGGGGCCGGGATGAGCAGTTCTTC.

The chain is built from TRBV10-1 and TRBJ2-1; D remains unclear. The CDR3 length is 17 residues. V shed 0 bases and J shed 0 bases, with 12 bases lying between them. The germline CDR1 and CDR2 sequences are WNHNN and SYGVQD (reference sequence). CDR3 coding DNA: TGCGCCAGCAGTGAGTCGGGTACCCCAGGCTCCTACAATGAGCAGTTCTTC. This gives the protein CASSESGTPGSYNEQFF.

CDR3 loop: CAWRSEGHNYGYTF. CDR3 sequence (DNA): TGTGCCTGGAGGTCTGAGGGACATAACTATGGCTACACCTTC. The chain combines TRBV30 with TRBJ1-2, with a possible D match to TRBD1 (6 bases). The V and J ends lost 3 bases and 1 base respectively, with 12 bases between them. CDR1 and CDR2 (germline): GTSNPN, SVGIG (reference sequence). The CDR3 is 14 amino acids.

The CDR3 DNA reads as TGTGCCAGCTCACCCGAACAGGGGGGTGAAAAACTGTTTTTT. Translation gives CASSPEQGGEKLFF. The chain joins TRBV18 to TRBJ1-4; TRBD1 agrees at 8 bases. V was clipped by 3 bases and J by 7 bases; unmatched bases: 4. Germline V gene data show CDR1 as KGHSH and CDR2 as LQKENI. The CDR3 is 14 residues long.

Comments on this clone: Other DNA sequences in this sample translate to the same CDR3. The chain uses TRBV3-1 (or the pseudogene TRBV3-2) and TRBJ2-3; D may be TRBD1 (6 bases). Trimming left V 6 bases short and J 3 bases short, with 10 bases between. CDR3 length: 13 amino acids. CDR1 is LGHDT and CDR2 is YNNKEL in the germline V gene (reference sequence). The CDR3, as DNA: TGTGCCAGCAGTCCAACAGGGACAGATACGCAGTATTTT. Translating it yields CASSPTGTDTQYF.

J is TRBJ2-2 and V is TRBV7-2; D is unresolved. CDR1 SGHTA and CDR2 FQGNSA come from the germline V gene. V lost 0 bases and J 2 bases, leaving 4 bases between the germline ends. The CDR3 is made up of 14 amino acids. The CDR3 DNA is TGTGCCAGCAGCTTAGCCGGTAACACCGGGGAGCTGTTTTTT. Protein product: CASSLAGNTGELFF. Full variable domain (remainder filled in from reference TRBV7-2 and TRBJ2-2): GAGVSQSPSNKVTEKGKDVELRCDPISGHTALYWYRQSLGQGLEFLIYFQGNSAPDKSGLPSDRFSAERTGGSVSTLTIQRTQQEDSAVYLCASSLAGNTGELFFGEGSRLTVL.

The chain has TRBV7-8 and TRBJ1-1, with D possibly matching TRBD1 (5 bases). Germline values: CDR1 SGHVS, CDR2 FQNEAQ. V shed 5 bases and J shed 0 bases, with 16 bases lying between them. The CDR3 covers 16 residues. The CDR3 DNA is TGTGCCAGCAGCCCCCGGGCCGCGGGGGTGAACACTGAAGCTTTCTTT. As protein: CASSPRAAGVNTEAFF.

The chain has TRBV7-2 and TRBJ1-2, with D maybe TRBD1 (6 bases). Germline-derived CDR1 and CDR2 are SGHTA and FQGNSA. Trimming took 2 bases from V and 1 from J, leaving 14 bases between them. This CDR3 is built from 16 residues. The CDR3 is CASSLRVNRDNYGYTF. In nucleotides, the CDR3 is TGTGCCAGCAGCTTACGTGTGAACAGGGATAACTATGGCTACACCTTC.

The chain recombines TRBV15 with TRBJ1-5, with 7 bases lining up with TRBD1. The CDR3 has 16 residues. The germline V gene has CDR1 LNHNV and CDR2 YYDKDF (reference sequence). V lost 3 bases and J lost 3; bases outside the gene matches: 8. CDR3 region: CATSSSGQVINQPQHF. CDR3 nucleotide sequence: TGTGCCACCAGCAGTTCTGGACAGGTGATCAATCAGCCCCAGCATTTT.

The genes are TRBV5-8 and TRBJ2-5; tentative D call: TRBD1 (6 bases). Germline CDR1 SGHTS, CDR2 YDEGEE. The CDR3 runs 11 residues. V was cut by 4 bases and J by 5 bases, with 6 bases left in between. CDR3 loop: CASSRGETQYF. In DNA form, the CDR3 reads TGTGCCAGCAGCAGGGGGGAGACCCAGTACTTC.

V and J are TRBV6-5 and TRBJ2-7; 9 nucleotides agree with TRBD1. V shed 3 bases, J shed 2 bases, and the junction held 2 bases outside the gene matches. Germline V gene sequence: CDR1 MNHEY, CDR2 SVGAGI. The CDR3 extends over 14 amino acids. In DNA, the CDR3 is TGTGCCAGCAGTTATCGGACAGGGGCCTACGAGCAGTACTTC. This codes for CASSYRTGAYEQYF.